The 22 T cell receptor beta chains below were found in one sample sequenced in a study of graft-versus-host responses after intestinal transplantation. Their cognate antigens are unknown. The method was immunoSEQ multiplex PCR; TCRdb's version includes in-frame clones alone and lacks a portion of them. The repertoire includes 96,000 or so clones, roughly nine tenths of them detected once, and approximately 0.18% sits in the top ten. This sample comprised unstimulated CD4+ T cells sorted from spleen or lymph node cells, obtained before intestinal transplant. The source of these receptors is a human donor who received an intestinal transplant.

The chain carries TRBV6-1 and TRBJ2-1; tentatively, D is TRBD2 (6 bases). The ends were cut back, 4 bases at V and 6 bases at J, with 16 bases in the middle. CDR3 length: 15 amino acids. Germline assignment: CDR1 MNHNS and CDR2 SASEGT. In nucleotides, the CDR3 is TGTGCCAGCAGTGCGAGGGAGGCCGCCGGCAATGAGCAGTTCTTC. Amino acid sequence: CASSAREAAGNEQFF.

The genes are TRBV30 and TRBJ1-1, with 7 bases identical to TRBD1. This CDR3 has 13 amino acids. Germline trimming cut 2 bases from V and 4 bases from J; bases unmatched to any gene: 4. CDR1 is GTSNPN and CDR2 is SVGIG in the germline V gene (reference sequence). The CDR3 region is CAWSKGAGTEAFF. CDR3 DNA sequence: TGTGCCTGGAGTAAGGGGGCCGGCACTGAAGCTTTCTTT.

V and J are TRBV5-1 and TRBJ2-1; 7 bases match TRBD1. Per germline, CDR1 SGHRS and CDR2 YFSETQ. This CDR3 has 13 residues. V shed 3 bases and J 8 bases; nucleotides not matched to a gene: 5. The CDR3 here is CASSSNRGHEQFF. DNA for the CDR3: TGCGCCAGCAGCTCTAACAGGGGACATGAGCAGTTCTTC.

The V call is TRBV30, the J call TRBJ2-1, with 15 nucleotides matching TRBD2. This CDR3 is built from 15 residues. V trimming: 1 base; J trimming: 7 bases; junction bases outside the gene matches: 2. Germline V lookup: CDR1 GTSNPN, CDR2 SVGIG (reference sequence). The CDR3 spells CAWSAGTSGGNEQFF. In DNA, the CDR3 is TGTGCCTGGAGTGCTGGGACTAGCGGGGGGAATGAGCAGTTCTTC.

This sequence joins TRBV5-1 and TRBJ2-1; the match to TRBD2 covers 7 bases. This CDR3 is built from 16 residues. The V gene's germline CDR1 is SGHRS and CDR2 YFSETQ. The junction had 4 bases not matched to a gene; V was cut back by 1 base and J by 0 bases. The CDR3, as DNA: TGCGCCAGCAGCTTGCGGGAGGCCAGCTCCTACAATGAGCAGTTCTTC. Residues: CASSLREASSYNEQFF.

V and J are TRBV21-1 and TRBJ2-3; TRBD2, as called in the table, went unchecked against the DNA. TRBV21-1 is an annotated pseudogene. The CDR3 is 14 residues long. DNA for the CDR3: TGTGCCAGCAGCATCTGCGGTAGCACAGATACGCAGTATTTT. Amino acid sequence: CASSICGSTDTQYF.

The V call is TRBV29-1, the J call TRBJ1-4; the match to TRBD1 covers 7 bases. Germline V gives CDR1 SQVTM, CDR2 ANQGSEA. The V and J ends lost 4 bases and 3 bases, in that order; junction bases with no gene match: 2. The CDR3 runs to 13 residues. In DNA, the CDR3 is TGCAGCGTTGGGGACAGCCCTAATGAAAAACTGTTTTTT. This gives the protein CSVGDSPNEKLFF.

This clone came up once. The CDR3 loop is CASSRDRDSIYGYTF. Here the CDR3 DNA reads TGTGCCAGCAGCAGGGACCGGGACAGCATCTATGGCTACACCTTC. The rearrangement links TRBV27 to TRBJ1-2; 7 nucleotides match TRBD1. Trimming took 6 bases from V and 4 from J; bases not matched to a gene: 11. CDR3 length: 15 residues. Germline loops: CDR1 MNHEY, CDR2 SMNVEV (reference sequence).

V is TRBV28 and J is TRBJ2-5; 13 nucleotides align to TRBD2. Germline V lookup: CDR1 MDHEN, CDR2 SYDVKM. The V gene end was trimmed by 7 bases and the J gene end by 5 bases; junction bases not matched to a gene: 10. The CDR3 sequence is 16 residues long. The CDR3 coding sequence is TGTGCCAGCACCACCGGACTAGCGGGAGTCTGGGAGACCCAGTACTTC. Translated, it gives CASTTGLAGVWETQYF.

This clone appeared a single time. In nucleotides, the CDR3 is TGTGCCAGCAGTTTCATTGGCCGGGGACTCTCTGGAAACACCATATATTTT. Its protein is CASSFIGRGLSGNTIYF. V usage is TRBV28 and J usage is TRBJ1-3; maybe TRBD1 (5 bases). Germline CDR1 and CDR2: MDHEN and SYDVKM. V was pared by 3 bases and J by 0 bases, with 15 bases between. The CDR3 runs 17 residues.

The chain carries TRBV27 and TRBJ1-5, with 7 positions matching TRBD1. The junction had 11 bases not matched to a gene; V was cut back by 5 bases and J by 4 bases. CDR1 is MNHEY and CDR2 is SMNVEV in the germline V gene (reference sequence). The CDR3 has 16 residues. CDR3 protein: CASSPQGPLMNQPQHF. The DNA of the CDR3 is TGTGCCAGCAGTCCACAGGGGCCTTTAATGAATCAGCCCCAGCATTTT.

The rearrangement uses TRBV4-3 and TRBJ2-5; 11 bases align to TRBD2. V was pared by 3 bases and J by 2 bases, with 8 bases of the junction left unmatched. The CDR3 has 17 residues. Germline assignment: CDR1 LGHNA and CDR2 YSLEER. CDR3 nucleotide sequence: TGCGCCAGCAGCCAGGGTCTAGCGGGGGGCCAGCAAGAGACCCAGTACTTC. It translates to CASSQGLAGGQQETQYF.

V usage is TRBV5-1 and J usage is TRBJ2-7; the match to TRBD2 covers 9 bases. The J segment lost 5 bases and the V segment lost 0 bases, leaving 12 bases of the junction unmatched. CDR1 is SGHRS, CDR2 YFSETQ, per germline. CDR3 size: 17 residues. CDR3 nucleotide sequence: TGCGCCAGCAGCTTGGACTCTTTTGCGGGGGGGCCCCACGAGCAGTACTTC. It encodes CASSLDSFAGGPHEQYF.

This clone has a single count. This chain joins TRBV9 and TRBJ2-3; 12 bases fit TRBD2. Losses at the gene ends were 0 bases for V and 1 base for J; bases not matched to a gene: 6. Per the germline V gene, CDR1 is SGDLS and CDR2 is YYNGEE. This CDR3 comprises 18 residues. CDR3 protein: CASSVASGGAGGTDTQYF. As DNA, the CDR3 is TGTGCCAGCAGCGTAGCTAGCGGGGGGGCCGGGGGCACAGATACGCAGTATTTT.

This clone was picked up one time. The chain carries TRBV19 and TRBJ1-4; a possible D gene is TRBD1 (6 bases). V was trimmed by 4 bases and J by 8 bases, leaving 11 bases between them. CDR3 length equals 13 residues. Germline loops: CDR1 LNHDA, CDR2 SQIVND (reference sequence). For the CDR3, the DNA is TGTGCCAGTAGTAGGGACATCGGGGAAAAACTGTTTTTT. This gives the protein CASSRDIGEKLFF.

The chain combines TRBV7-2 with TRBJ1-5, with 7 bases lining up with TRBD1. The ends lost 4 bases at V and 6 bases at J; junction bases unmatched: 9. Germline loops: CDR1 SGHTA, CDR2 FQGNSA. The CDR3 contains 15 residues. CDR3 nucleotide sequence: TGTGCCAGCAGCTCGAGTTTCACAGGGGTTCAGCCCCAGCATTTT. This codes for CASSSSFTGVQPQHF. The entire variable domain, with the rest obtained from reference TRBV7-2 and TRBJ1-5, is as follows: GAGVSQSPSNKVTEKGKDVELRCDPISGHTALYWYRQSLGQGLEFLIYFQGNSAPDKSGLPSDRFSAERTGGSVSTLTIQRTQQEDSAVYLCASSSSFTGVQPQHFGDGTRLSIL.

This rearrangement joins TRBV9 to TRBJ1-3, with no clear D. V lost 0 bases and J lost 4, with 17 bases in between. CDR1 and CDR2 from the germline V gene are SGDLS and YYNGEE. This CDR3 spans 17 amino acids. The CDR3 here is CASSVALAGGYGNTIYF. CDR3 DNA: TGTGCCAGCAGCGTAGCCCTCGCCGGAGGGTACGGAAACACCATATATTTT. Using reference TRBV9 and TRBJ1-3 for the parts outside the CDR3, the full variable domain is DSGVTQTPKHLITATGQRVTLRCSPRSGDLSVYWYQQSLDQGLQFLIQYYNGEERAKGNILERFSAQQFPDLHSELNLSSLELGDSALYFCASSVALAGGYGNTIYFGEGSWLTVV.

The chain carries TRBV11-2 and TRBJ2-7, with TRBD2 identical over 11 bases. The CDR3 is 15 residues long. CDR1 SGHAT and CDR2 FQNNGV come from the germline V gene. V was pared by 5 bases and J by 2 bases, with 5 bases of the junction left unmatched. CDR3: CASSVGTSGTYEQYF. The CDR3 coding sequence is TGTGCCAGCAGCGTCGGGACTAGCGGAACCTACGAGCAGTACTTC.

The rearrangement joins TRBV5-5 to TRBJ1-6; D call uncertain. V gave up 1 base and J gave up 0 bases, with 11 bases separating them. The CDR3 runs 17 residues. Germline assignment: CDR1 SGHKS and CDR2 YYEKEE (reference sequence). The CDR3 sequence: CASSLSPGSSYNSPLHF. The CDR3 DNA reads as TGTGCCAGCAGCTTGTCCCCCGGGAGCTCCTATAATTCACCCCTCCACTTT.

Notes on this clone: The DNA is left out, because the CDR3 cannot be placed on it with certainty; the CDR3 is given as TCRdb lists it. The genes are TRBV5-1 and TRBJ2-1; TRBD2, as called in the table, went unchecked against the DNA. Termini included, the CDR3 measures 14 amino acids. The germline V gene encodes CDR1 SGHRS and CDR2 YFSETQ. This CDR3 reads CASSSSSSYNEQFF.

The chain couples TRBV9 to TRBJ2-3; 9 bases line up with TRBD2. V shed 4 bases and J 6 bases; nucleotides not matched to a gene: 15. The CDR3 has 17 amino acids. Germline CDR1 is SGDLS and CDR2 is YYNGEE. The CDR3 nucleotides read TGTGCCAGCAGCAAACGCTCGACGGGACTAGCAAAGGATACGCAGTATTTT. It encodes CASSKRSTGLAKDTQYF.

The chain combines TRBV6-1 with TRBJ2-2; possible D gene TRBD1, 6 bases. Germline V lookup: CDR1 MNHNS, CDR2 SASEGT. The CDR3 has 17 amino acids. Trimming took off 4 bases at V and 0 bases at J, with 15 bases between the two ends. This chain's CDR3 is CASSGRKGQSNTGELFF. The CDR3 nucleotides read TGTGCCAGCAGTGGTCGCAAGGGACAATCGAACACCGGGGAGCTGTTTTTT.